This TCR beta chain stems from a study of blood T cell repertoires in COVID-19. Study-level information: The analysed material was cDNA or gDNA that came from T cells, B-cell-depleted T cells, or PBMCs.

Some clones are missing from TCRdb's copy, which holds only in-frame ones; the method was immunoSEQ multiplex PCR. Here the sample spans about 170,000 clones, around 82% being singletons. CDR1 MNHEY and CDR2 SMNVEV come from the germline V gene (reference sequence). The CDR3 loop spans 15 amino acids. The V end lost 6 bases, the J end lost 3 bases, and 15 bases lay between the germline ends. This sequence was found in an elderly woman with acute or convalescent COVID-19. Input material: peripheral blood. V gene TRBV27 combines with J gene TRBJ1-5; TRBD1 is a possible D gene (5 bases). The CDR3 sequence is CASSPGQGNNQPQHF. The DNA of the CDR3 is TGTGCCAGCAGCCCCGGGCAGGGCAACAATCAGCCCCAGCATTTT.